This record concerns one T cell receptor (beta chain) sequence. What it binds is unknown. This specimen comes from a study of T cell repertoires in cytomegalovirus infection. The overall study: Alongside well-studied HLA-B-restricted CMV epitopes, recently identified HLA-C-restricted CMV epitopes were also used. Public TCR beta signatures provided an indication of both CMV infection and a matching HLA type.

This CDR3 spans 18 amino acids. Germline V gene sequence: CDR1 MDHEN, CDR2 SYDVKM. V trimming: 3 bases; J trimming: 4 bases; junction bases outside the gene matches: 16. Using its own MiXCR run on the reads, TCRdb lists one record per CDR3 protein. Counted here are 700,000 to 900,000 distinct CDR3 sequences, roughly 28% occurring once; the ten biggest clones make up roughly 13%. Findings of the study overall: Individuals carrying CMV plus the relevant HLA were identified by cumulative frequency of public TCR beta families. In two of eight donors, the top clonotype was HLA-C-restricted CMV-specific.

The genes are TRBV28 and TRBJ2-3, with 7 nucleotides matching TRBD2. The receptor was derived from a human donor in good health (CMV status not recorded). Some clones in this sample may be carry-over from other donors' samples. The sequencing used cultured CD8+ T cells from PBMCs, collected from culture after CMV antigen stimulation. The CDR3: CASSFPAGEAGMSDTQYF. Here the CDR3 DNA reads TGTGCCAGCAGTTTCCCGGCGGGGGAGGCTGGGATGTCAGATACGCAGTATTTT.